Following are 30 T cell receptor beta chains from one sample sequenced in a study of T cells in Graves' hyperthyroidism and ophthalmopathy. It was RNA transcripts that yielded the amplified TCR beta CDR3 regions. The HTBI primer set drove a first-round RT-PCR of the TCR CDR3. TCRdb independently ran MiXCR on the multiplex PCR reads; one entry per CDR3 protein. Of about 570,000 distinct CDR3 sequences detected, approximately 44% appear once; the ten largest clones hold roughly 19%. The sample was peripheral blood or thyroid tissue (not recorded which). These receptors were collected from an adult woman with Graves' disease, either hyperthyroidism or ophthalmopathy (not recorded which).

This clonotype came up once. The V and J genes are TRBV6-6 and TRBJ2-6, with D unclear. Trimming took 5 bases from V and 4 from J, leaving 9 bases between them. The CDR3 is 14 residues long. CDR1 and CDR2 from the germline V gene are MNHNY and SVGAGI (reference sequence). CDR3 amino acids: CASSEETGANVLTF. CDR3 nucleotides: TGTGCCAGCAGTGAAGAGACAGGGGCCAACGTCCTGACTTTC.

The table lists this clonotype with many counts. CDR3 loop: CASSLGTDGELFF. In DNA form, the CDR3 reads TGTGCCAGCAGCCTGGGGACTGACGGGGAGCTGTTTTTT. The chain has TRBV7-2 and TRBJ2-2, with D perhaps TRBD2 (6 bases). V was pared by 5 bases and J by 7 bases, with 11 bases between. Germline-derived CDR1 and CDR2 are SGHTA and FQGNSA. CDR3 length equals 13 residues.

This clonotype was seen at least ten times. The chain is built from TRBV7-6 and TRBJ1-5; unclear D gene. The length of the CDR3 is 13 residues. V lost 1 base to trimming and J lost 6 bases, with 7 bases between them. Germline assignment: CDR1 SGHVS and CDR2 FNYEAQ. CDR3 region: CASSLGATQPQHF. CDR3 nucleotide sequence: TGTGCCAGCAGCTTAGGGGCAACTCAGCCCCAGCATTTT.

This clonotype came up many times. V and J are TRBV5-1 and TRBJ1-5; possible D gene TRBD1, 5 bases. CDR1 SGHRS and CDR2 YFSETQ come from the germline V gene. Trimming stripped 7 bases from V and 1 base from J, with 9 bases between. This CDR3 region has 13 residues. CDR3 sequence (DNA): TGCGCCAGCGGATGGGACAGCAATCAGCCCCAGCATTTT. As protein: CASGWDSNQPQHF.

This clonotype was picked up many times. In DNA, the CDR3 is TGTGCCAGCAGCTTTGGGGAGAGAAATCAGCCCCAGCATTTT. As protein: CASSFGERNQPQHF. The chain joins TRBV7-9 to TRBJ1-5; D gene ambiguous. V gave up 3 bases and J gave up 4 bases, with 10 bases separating them. Germline V gene sequence: CDR1 SEHNR, CDR2 FQNEAQ (reference sequence). The length of the CDR3 is 14 residues. The variable domain in full, completed from reference TRBV7-9 and TRBJ1-5, reads DTGVSQNPRHKITKRGQNVTFRCDPISEHNRLYWYRQTLGQGPEFLTYFQNEAQLEKSRLLSDRFSAERPKGSFSTLEIQRTEQGDSAMYLCASSFGERNQPQHFGDGTRLSIL.

The chain links TRBV2 to TRBJ1-6, with unresolved D. Germline V gene lookup returns CDR1 SNHLY and CDR2 FYNNEI. V was cut by 9 bases and J by 9 bases, with 6 bases left in between. The CDR3 consists of 10 residues. The CDR3 DNA reads as TGTGCCAGGGTTCGTTCACCCCTCCACTTT. It codes for CARVRSPLHF.

V gene TRBV19 combines with J gene TRBJ1-3; 8 bases fit TRBD1. This CDR3 contains 17 residues. Unmatched junction bases numbered 8, after V lost 4 bases and J lost 0 bases. The germline V gene has CDR1 LNHDA and CDR2 SQIVND (reference sequence). This CDR3 is CASSTKTGVDSGNTIYF. The CDR3 DNA reads as TGTGCCAGTAGTACGAAGACAGGGGTAGACTCTGGAAACACCATATATTTT.

J is TRBJ2-7 and V is TRBV25-1; D is unresolved. The CDR3 sequence is 11 residues long. The germline V gene encodes CDR1 MGHDK and CDR2 SYGVNS. The ends were cut back, 6 bases at V and 4 bases at J, with 7 bases in the middle. This CDR3 reads CASRSLYEQYF. As DNA, the CDR3 is TGTGCCAGCAGGAGTTTGTACGAGCAGTACTTC.

This clonotype was seen only once. This rearrangement joins TRBV6-1 to TRBJ2-2; D is unresolved. Germline loops: CDR1 MNHNS, CDR2 SASEGT. V lost 4 bases and J 2 bases, leaving 11 bases between the germline ends. The CDR3 covers 15 residues. CDR3: CASSVIQTNTGELFF. CDR3 nucleotide sequence: TGTGCCAGCAGTGTAATACAGACTAACACCGGGGAGCTGTTTTTT.

The chain employs TRBV18 and TRBJ1-6; D gene unclear. CDR1 and CDR2 from the germline V gene are KGHSH and LQKENI. V was pared by 5 bases and J by 7 bases, with 18 bases between. The CDR3 has 16 amino acids. CDR3 sequence: CASSSGPWAFNSPLHF. CDR3 coding DNA: TGTGCCAGCTCATCCGGGCCCTGGGCGTTCAATTCACCCCTCCACTTT.

This clonotype occurred many times. This chain joins TRBV12-3 or TRBV12-4 and TRBJ2-7, with TRBD2 identical over 10 bases. V lost 6 bases and J lost 2; bases outside the gene matches: 10. The CDR3 runs to 16 residues. The CDR3: CASSFEGLAYAYEQYF. CDR3 nucleotides: TGTGCCAGCAGCTTCGAGGGACTAGCGTATGCCTACGAGCAGTACTTC.

This clonotype was observed at least ten times. The chain recombines TRBV20-1 with TRBJ1-4; no reliable D call. Germline V CDR1 and CDR2: DFQATT, SNEGSKA (reference sequence). The germline V and J ends were trimmed by 3 bases and 8 bases, with 19 bases remaining between them. This CDR3 comprises 15 residues. CDR3 DNA sequence: TGCAGTGCTAGTAGCAGCAGTCTCAATGAAGAAAAACTGTTTTTT. As protein: CSASSSSLNEEKLFF.

V usage is TRBV7-2 and J usage is TRBJ1-2; D unclear. The V gene lost 5 bases and the J gene lost 4 bases, with 14 bases spanning the gap. Looked up from germline, CDR1 is SGHTA and CDR2 is FQGNSA. This CDR3 region has 14 residues. The CDR3 protein is CASSTVVPVYGYTF. As DNA, the CDR3 is TGTGCCAGCAGCACGGTGGTACCCGTCTATGGCTACACCTTC.

To note about this clonotype: Just one base apart from a much larger clone, this may be a read error. The chain recombines TRBV12-3 or TRBV12-4 with TRBJ2-7, with 10 bases matching TRBD2. CDR3 length: 15 residues. CDR3 DNA: TGTGCCAGCACCGTGAGCGGGAGGGCCTTATACGGGCAGTACTTC. Protein product: CASTVSGRALYGQYF.

This clonotype appeared many times. The V and J genes are TRBV6-5 and TRBJ1-1; 9 positions match TRBD1. CDR3 length equals 15 residues. The germline gives CDR1 MNHEY, CDR2 SVGAGI. After removal of 1 base from V and 5 bases from J, the junction contained 5 bases not matched to a gene. CDR3 nucleotide sequence: TGTGCCAGCAGTTACTTGGGGGACAGGGCAACTGAAGCTTTCTTT. This translates into CASSYLGDRATEAFF.

The V call is TRBV7-9, the J call TRBJ1-5; tentatively, D is TRBD1 (6 bases). V lost 6 bases and J 9 bases, leaving 15 bases between the germline ends. The CDR3 is 13 amino acids. In germline, CDR1 is SEHNR, CDR2 FQNEAQ (reference sequence). CDR3 loop: CASSSPQGRPQHF. As DNA, the CDR3 is TGTGCCAGCAGTTCCCCGCAGGGGCGGCCCCAGCATTTT.

Worth noting for this clonotype: This may stem from a read error, because a much larger clone lies one nucleotide away. Because it lacks the conserved phenylalanine or tryptophan at the end, this CDR3 is likely a read error. It is unclear where the CDR3 begins or ends on the DNA, so no DNA is shown, and the CDR3 is as TCRdb lists it. V gene TRBV28 combines with J gene TRBJ1-1; the table's D call of TRBD1 was not tested on the DNA. Germline V gene sequence: CDR1 MDHEN, CDR2 SYDVKM. The CDR3 is 11 amino acids long, termini counted. CDR3: CASSSGQGVAV.

CDR3 sequence: CASSWPRKNTGELFF. The CDR3 DNA is TGTGCCAGCAGTTGGCCGAGGAAGAACACCGGGGAGCTGTTTTTT. The chain couples TRBV12-3 or TRBV12-4 to TRBJ2-2; D is ambiguous. The CDR3 covers 15 residues. V was clipped by 4 bases and J by 1 base, with 10 bases between them.

The J gene is TRBJ1-2, the V gene TRBV12-3 or TRBV12-4; D unclear. Trimming pared 4 bases from V and 7 bases from J, leaving 16 bases between. CDR3 length: 14 residues. For the CDR3, the DNA is TGTGCCAGCAGTTCTCCCCCGGGAGTGGTTGGCTACACCTTC. Amino acid sequence: CASSSPPGVVGYTF.

The chain is built from TRBV2 and TRBJ1-2, with D maybe TRBD1 (5 bases). The CDR3 covers 13 residues. V gave up 2 bases and J gave up 6 bases, with 10 bases separating them. Looked up from germline, CDR1 is SNHLY and CDR2 is FYNNEI. For the CDR3, the DNA is TGTGCCAGCAGTGAAACCAGGGTTAATGGCTACACCTTC. It codes for CASSETRVNGYTF.

The genes are TRBV10-3 and TRBJ1-1, with 9 bases identical to TRBD1. Trimming at V came to 5 bases and at J to 5 bases, leaving 9 bases not matched to a gene. The germline V gene encodes CDR1 ENHRY and CDR2 SYGVKD. This CDR3 is 15 amino acids long. CDR3 nucleotide sequence: TGTGCCATCAGTCAGGGACAGGGAGTGGGTACTGAAGCTTTCTTT. Protein: CAISQGQGVGTEAFF.

The genes are TRBV7-8 and TRBJ1-2, with 11 bases matching TRBD1. The CDR3 runs 14 residues. V shed 5 bases, J shed 9 bases, and the junction held 8 bases outside the gene matches. The germline V gene has CDR1 SGHVS and CDR2 FQNEAQ. This chain's CDR3 is CASSLPGQGASYTF. The CDR3, as DNA: TGTGCCAGCAGCCTCCCTGGACAGGGGGCCAGCTACACCTTC.

The J gene is TRBJ2-7, the V gene TRBV12-3 or TRBV12-4, with 7 bases that match TRBD1. V was clipped by 7 bases and J by 3 bases; unmatched bases: 12. The CDR3 has 15 amino acids. CDR3 amino acids: CASTVVAGGNYEQYF. CDR3 bases: TGTGCCAGCACCGTAGTGGCAGGGGGAAACTACGAGCAGTACTTC.

The DNA of the CDR3 is TGTGCCAGCACCCCTGGCCGGGCGGTGAACACTGAAGCTTTCTTT. Translation: CASTPGRAVNTEAFF. This chain joins TRBV6-6 and TRBJ1-1; D is uncertain. The V end lost 7 bases, the J end lost 0 bases, and 15 bases lay between the germline ends. Germline-derived CDR1 and CDR2 are MNHNY and SVGAGI (reference sequence). The CDR3 has 15 residues.

The rearrangement joins TRBV29-1 to TRBJ2-3, with TRBD1 matching 7 bases. The V gene's germline CDR1 is SQVTM and CDR2 ANQGSEA. The CDR3 totals 16 residues. Trimming removed 4 bases from V and 1 base from J; junction bases left unmatched: 11. CDR3 region: CSVVNPRTGGTDTQYF. In nucleotides, the CDR3 is TGCAGCGTTGTCAACCCTCGGACAGGAGGCACAGATACGCAGTATTTT.

This chain links TRBV7-9 with TRBJ2-3, with 7 bases fitting TRBD2. The CDR3 contains 14 residues. Trimming removed 0 bases from V and 5 bases from J; junction bases left unmatched: 2. The germline V gene has CDR1 SEHNR and CDR2 FQNEAQ (reference sequence). The CDR3 reads CASSLALARDTQYF. The CDR3 region has the DNA TGTGCCAGCAGCTTAGCACTAGCGAGAGATACGCAGTATTTT.

The chain recombines TRBV7-2 with TRBJ2-7; TRBD2 might be the D (7 bases). The CDR3 spans 13 residues. The germline V gene encodes CDR1 SGHTA and CDR2 FQGNSA. Trimming removed 4 bases from V and 7 bases from J, with 14 bases in between. The DNA of the CDR3 is TGTGCCAGCAGCTCCCTTGGGGGGGCAGAGCAGTACTTC. This encodes CASSSLGGAEQYF.

This clonotype was detected many times. The V gene is TRBV30, the J gene TRBJ1-5; weak D call: TRBD1 (5 bases). V shed 7 bases and J shed 2 bases, with 12 bases lying between them. This CDR3 is 13 amino acids long. CDR1 GTSNPN and CDR2 SVGIG come from the germline V gene (reference sequence). CDR3 nucleotides: TGTGCCTTGGGGGGGACCGGCAATCAGCCCCAGCATTTT. Translation gives CALGGTGNQPQHF.

This clonotype was observed many times. V gene TRBV24-1 combines with J gene TRBJ1-5, with D unclear. CDR1 is KGHDR and CDR2 is SFDVKD in the germline V gene. The CDR3 totals 12 residues. Trimming cost V 3 bases and J 3 bases, with 2 bases left between them. The CDR3 region has the DNA TGTGCCACCAGTGATACCAATCAGCCCCAGCATTTT. This sequence encodes CATSDTNQPQHF.

The table lists this clonotype with many counts. The chain has TRBV15 and TRBJ1-2, with 7 bases identical to TRBD1. CDR1 and CDR2 (germline): LNHNV, YYDKDF (reference sequence). This CDR3 has 15 amino acids. Losses at the gene ends were 5 bases for V and 0 bases for J; bases not matched to a gene: 6. The CDR3 loop is CATSVTGDANYGYTF. CDR3 DNA: TGTGCCACCAGCGTTACAGGGGACGCTAACTATGGCTACACCTTC.